This T cell receptor beta chain was sequenced for a study of shared T cell receptors in the human thymus. Some clones are missing from TCRdb's copy, which holds only in-frame ones; the method was immunoSEQ multiplex PCR. The table includes about 730,000 clones, approximately 83% detected once. These records were also assigned to another study, of human thymus T cells. That publication notes: Thymus tissue for the work was resected from patients undergoing corrective heart surgery. Within thymic and blood repertoires, V and J gene usage appeared to be biased. Related work found strong thymic repertoire overlap between unrelated individuals.

Sequencing was carried out using thymocytes. The source of this sequence is a girl in the first two years of life with a congenital heart defect.

CDR3 bases: TGCGCCAGCACCTCCCCGAGGAGCTATGGCTACACCTTC. Amino acids: CASTSPRSYGYTF. V gene TRBV23-1 combines with J gene TRBJ1-2; D uncertain. TRBV23-1 is marked as an open reading frame, function uncertain. V was trimmed by 7 bases and J by 4 bases, leaving 13 bases between them. The CDR3 sequence is 13 residues long.